Presented here are 16 T cell receptor beta chains from one specimen sequenced in a study of T cells after yellow fever vaccination. Each CDR3 protein is one row after TCRdb ran MiXCR on the 5' RACE reads. The sample contains over 100,000 distinct CDR3 sequences, roughly 8.4% of which appear only once. The specimen comprised CD8+ T cells sorted from PBMCs, sampled 45 days after the yellow fever booster vaccination. These TCRs come from a man aged 25-45 years who received the YFV17D yellow fever vaccine.

The gene calls are TRBV20-1 and TRBJ2-5; TRBD2 aligns across 9 bases. This CDR3 contains 16 residues. V gave up 3 bases and J gave up 4 bases; unmatched junction bases: 12. Germline V CDR1 and CDR2: DFQATT, SNEGSKA (reference sequence). CDR3 nucleotide sequence: TGCAGTGCTAGTCCGAGACTAGCGGATAAGGGAGAGACCCAGTACTTC. It is translated as CSASPRLADKGETQYF.

This clonotype was detected ten times or more. The CDR3 spells CASSGTGGYNEQFF. DNA for the CDR3: TGTGCCAGCAGCGGCACGGGGGGGTACAATGAGCAGTTCTTC. The chain links TRBV4-2 to TRBJ2-1; TRBD2 matches at 8 bases. The CDR3 length is 14 residues. Germline CDR1 LGHNA, CDR2 YNFKEQ. V lost 5 bases to trimming and J lost 4 bases; unmatched junction nucleotides: 4.

This clonotype showed up many times. J is TRBJ2-3 and V is TRBV6-2 or TRBV6-3; TRBD2 agrees at 12 bases. With 8 bases clipped from V and 6 bases from J, the junction kept 6 bases outside the gene matches. Germline loops: CDR1 MNHEY, CDR2 SVGEGT. The CDR3 is 14 amino acids. This CDR3 is CASGTSGSPDTQYF. The CDR3, as DNA: TGTGCCAGCGGGACTAGCGGGTCACCCGATACGCAGTATTTT.

Worth noting for this clonotype: A read error may be the cause here, since a much bigger clone is one base away. V and J are TRBV6-6 and TRBJ2-1, with D unresolved. Germline lookup yields CDR1 MNHNY and CDR2 SVGAGI (reference sequence). V was shortened by 7 bases and J by 15 bases, with 16 bases between the two germline ends. The CDR3 is 11 residues long. DNA of the CDR3: TGTGCCAGCAAAGTGACCCTTTCTCTGTTCTTC. Residues: CASKVTLSLFF.

The table lists this clonotype with many counts. The chain has TRBV7-2 and TRBJ2-1, with D unresolved. This CDR3 has 12 amino acids. Trimming took 5 bases from V and 5 from J, leaving 7 bases between them. Per the germline V gene, CDR1 is SGHTA and CDR2 is FQGNSA. CDR3 bases: TGTGCCAGCAGCCCAATTAACAATGAGCAGTTCTTC. It encodes CASSPINNEQFF.

This clonotype was seen more than once but under ten times. The V call is TRBV6-5, the J call TRBJ2-7; 8 bases map to TRBD1. The CDR3 sequence is 16 residues long. Germline CDR1 is MNHEY and CDR2 is SVGAGI. V shed 6 bases, J shed 2 bases, and the junction held 12 bases outside the gene matches. Written as DNA, the CDR3 is TGTGCCAGCAGCCTAGCCCAGGACAGGGAAGCCTACGAGCAGTACTTC. Protein product: CASSLAQDREAYEQYF.

This clonotype was recorded a few times. The chain carries TRBV6-2 or TRBV6-3 and TRBJ2-7; 9 nucleotides match TRBD2. Germline V gene sequence: CDR1 MNHEY, CDR2 SVGEGT. The CDR3 has 15 residues. J gave up 4 bases and V 0 bases, and 4 bases lay outside the gene matches. The CDR3 loop reads CASSYSITSGYEQYF. The CDR3 bases are TGTGCCAGCAGTTACTCGATCACTAGCGGGTACGAGCAGTACTTC.

The V gene is TRBV7-9, the J gene TRBJ2-3; no definite D call. The V gene's germline CDR1 is SEHNR and CDR2 FQNEAQ (reference sequence). V was shortened by 10 bases and J by 6 bases, with 8 bases between the two germline ends. The CDR3 is made up of 10 amino acids. The CDR3: CATWADTQYF. The CDR3 nucleotides are TGTGCCACGTGGGCGGATACGCAGTATTTT. Drawing the rest from reference TRBV7-9 and TRBJ2-3, the complete variable domain is DTGVSQNPRHKITKRGQNVTFRCDPISEHNRLYWYRQTLGQGPEFLTYFQNEAQLEKSRLLSDRFSAERPKGSFSTLEIQRTEQGDSAMYLCATWADTQYFGPGTRLTVL.

A remark on this clonotype: A much larger clonotype is one base distant, so this may be a read error. V gene TRBV29-1 combines with J gene TRBJ2-2; D gene uncertain. Trimming removed 8 bases at V and 3 bases at J, with 13 bases between. From germline, CDR1 is SQVTM and CDR2 ANQGSEA. This CDR3 region has 13 residues. The CDR3 DNA reads as TGCAGCATTGGTGGGTCCTACACCGGGGAGCTGTTTTTT. Protein: CSIGGSYTGELFF.

There are many counts of this clonotype. This chain uses TRBV20-1 with TRBJ2-7, with TRBD2 matching over 11 bases. The germline V gene has CDR1 DFQATT and CDR2 SNEGSKA (reference sequence). The CDR3 is made up of 14 amino acids. Unmatched junction bases numbered 8, after V lost 8 bases and J lost 2 bases. This CDR3 reads CSFRGLAEPYEQYF. DNA of the CDR3: TGCAGTTTCCGGGGACTAGCGGAGCCCTACGAGCAGTACTTC.

A note on this clonotype: With a much larger clone just one base away, this may be a read error. The chain employs TRBV6-5 and TRBJ2-5; D gene unclear. This CDR3 region has 16 residues. In germline, CDR1 is MNHEY, CDR2 SVGAGI. V gave up 1 base and J gave up 0 bases, with 12 bases separating them. CDR3: CASSYYNLHDQETQYF. In nucleotides, the CDR3 is TGTGCCAGCAGTTACTATAACCTTCATGACCAAGAGACCCAGTACTTC.

This clonotype was counted at least ten times. The gene calls are TRBV20-1 and TRBJ2-1, with 9 bases identical to TRBD2. This CDR3 contains 16 residues. CDR1 is DFQATT, CDR2 SNEGSKA, per germline (reference sequence). The ends lost 3 bases at V and 2 bases at J; junction bases unmatched: 8. The CDR3 DNA is TGCAGTGCTAGCCTCCTTAGCGGGGGTCCCTACAATGAGCAGTTCTTC. Amino acids: CSASLLSGGPYNEQFF.

The chain links TRBV4-1 to TRBJ2-6, with TRBD1 matching 11 bases. The V and J ends lost 7 bases and 0 bases, in that order; junction bases with no gene match: 8. The CDR3 consists of 18 residues. Per the germline V gene, CDR1 is MGHRA and CDR2 is YSYEKL. The CDR3 here is CASTTGQGASSGANVLTF. CDR3 DNA sequence: TGCGCCAGCACCACCGGACAGGGGGCTAGCTCTGGGGCCAACGTCCTGACTTTC.

This clonotype was recorded at least ten times. This chain joins TRBV12-3 or TRBV12-4 and TRBJ2-1; D not certain. CDR3 length: 13 amino acids. The ends were cut back, 4 bases at V and 9 bases at J, with 13 bases in the middle. Here the CDR3 DNA reads TGTGCCAGCAGTTCCGACTTATTAGGTGAGCAGTTCTTC. It encodes CASSSDLLGEQFF.

In this sample, this clonotype turned up many times. The CDR3 DNA reads TGTGCCAGCAGCTTAGACCTTTACCAAGAGACCCAGTACTTC. Protein: CASSLDLYQETQYF. The V call is TRBV7-6, the J call TRBJ2-5; D is ambiguous. Trimming stripped 1 base from V and 0 bases from J, with 6 bases between. The CDR3 extends over 14 amino acids. The V gene's germline CDR1 is SGHVS and CDR2 FNYEAQ.

The sample holds a few counts of this clonotype. This chain uses TRBV9 with TRBJ2-1, with 10 bases fitting TRBD1. CDR1 SGDLS and CDR2 YYNGEE come from the germline V gene. This CDR3 has 12 residues. Trimming took 3 bases from V and 12 from J; bases not matched to a gene: 3. This CDR3 reads CASSGGTGAQFF. CDR3 sequence (DNA): TGTGCCAGCAGCGGAGGGACAGGGGCGCAGTTCTTC.